These 26 T cell receptor beta chains were sequenced from one sample in a study of radiation and T cells in renal cell carcinoma. Only in-frame clones appear in the TCRdb table, and some are missing; sequencing was by immunoSEQ multiplex PCR. This table holds roughly 58,000 clones, about 74% found once. Time point reported: blood 4 weeks post-SBRT, at nephrectomy. Treatment of the sample: 15 Gy SBRT to primary tumor, nephrectomy 4 weeks later. The sequencing used blood, collected from a patient whose treatment included radiotherapy and nephrectomy. These receptors all come from a man aged 60 to 75 with renal cell carcinoma.

The gene calls are TRBV9 and TRBJ1-3; 10 positions agree with TRBD1. The junction had 5 bases not matched to a gene; V was cut back by 3 bases and J by 2 bases. The germline V gene has CDR1 SGDLS and CDR2 YYNGEE. This CDR3 contains 16 residues. CDR3 loop: CASSAPGTGAGNTIYF. DNA of the CDR3: TGTGCCAGCAGCGCCCCCGGGACAGGGGCTGGAAACACCATATATTTT.

V gene TRBV5-8 combines with J gene TRBJ1-1, with a possible D match to TRBD1 (5 bases). V was cut by 2 bases and J by 4 bases, with 12 bases left in between. There are 14 residues in the CDR3. Germline loops: CDR1 SGHTS, CDR2 YDEGEE. The CDR3 loop reads CASSFSSGATEAFF. As DNA, the CDR3 is TGTGCCAGCAGCTTCTCGTCCGGGGCCACTGAAGCTTTCTTT.

The J gene is TRBJ1-1, the V gene TRBV7-2; 7 bases align to TRBD1. CDR1 is SGHTA and CDR2 is FQGNSA in the germline V gene. Losses at the gene ends were 4 bases for V and 5 bases for J; bases not matched to a gene: 16. The CDR3 totals 17 residues. The CDR3 protein is CASSSPGGGASRTEAFF. CDR3 DNA sequence: TGTGCCAGCAGCTCCCCAGGGGGGGGCGCATCGAGGACTGAAGCTTTCTTT.

This clone has a handful of counts. The rearrangement links TRBV11-2 to TRBJ2-5; D possibly corresponds to TRBD1 (5 bases). Germline lookup yields CDR1 SGHAT and CDR2 FQNNGV. The CDR3 runs to 13 residues. With 3 bases removed from V and 5 bases from J, the gap between germline ends came to 10 bases. CDR3 DNA sequence: TGTGCCAGCAGCTTCGGGCAGGGTGAGACCCAGTACTTC. As protein: CASSFGQGETQYF.

The V and J genes are TRBV4-3 and TRBJ2-5; D not certain. CDR1 and CDR2 from the germline V gene are LGHNA and YSLEER. Trimming left V 0 bases short and J 4 bases short, with 21 bases between. The CDR3 is made up of 18 amino acids. CDR3 DNA sequence: TGCGCCAGCAGCCAAGAACGACGCGATGTATGGTCTAGAGAGACCCAGTACTTC. This gives the protein CASSQERRDVWSRETQYF.

The CDR3 nucleotides read TGTGCCACCAGCAGAGATCCGGGCAGATACTATGGCTACACCTTC. Its translation is CATSRDPGRYYGYTF. This chain links TRBV15 with TRBJ1-2; D is uncertain. Trimming took off 0 bases at V and 3 bases at J, with 11 bases between the two ends. The CDR3 is made up of 15 amino acids. Germline CDR1 is LNHNV and CDR2 is YYDKDF (reference sequence).

In this sample, this clone turned up a few times. The V gene is TRBV27, the J gene TRBJ1-1; weak D call: TRBD1 (6 bases). The CDR3 has 13 amino acids. CDR1 MNHEY and CDR2 SMNVEV come from the germline V gene (reference sequence). Trimming stripped 4 bases from V and 3 bases from J, with 9 bases between. As DNA, the CDR3 is TGTGCCAGCAGTTGGGGGGCGGACACTGAAGCTTTCTTT. Protein: CASSWGADTEAFF.

The V and J genes are TRBV7-2 and TRBJ1-2; the D gene is possibly TRBD1 (5 bases). Trimming removed 6 bases from V and 2 bases from J, with 16 bases in between. Germline CDR1 SGHTA, CDR2 FQGNSA. The CDR3 runs 15 residues. Here the CDR3 DNA reads TGTGCCAGCAGTTACGACAGCAACCTAAACTATGGCTACACCTTC. Protein: CASSYDSNLNYGYTF.

The rearrangement joins TRBV27 to TRBJ1-3; D gene ambiguous. Per germline, CDR1 MNHEY and CDR2 SMNVEV (reference sequence). Trimming took 2 bases from V and 0 from J, leaving 5 bases between them. The CDR3 totals 14 residues. The CDR3 DNA reads TGTGCCAGCAGTTTAACCTTCTCTGGAAACACCATATATTTT. It is translated as CASSLTFSGNTIYF.

V gene TRBV5-4 combines with J gene TRBJ2-7; 9 bases align to TRBD1. Trimming took 4 bases from V and 1 from J; bases not matched to a gene: 6. This CDR3 is built from 15 residues. Germline V gene sequence: CDR1 SGHNT, CDR2 YYREEE (reference sequence). CDR3 DNA sequence: TGTGCCAGCAGCGGCACCGGGACAGGGTCCTACGAGCAGTACTTC. Translation gives CASSGTGTGSYEQYF.

This chain uses TRBV29-1 with TRBJ2-7, with TRBD1 identical over 9 bases. The CDR3 has 14 residues. The J segment lost 3 bases and the V segment lost 4 bases, leaving 7 bases of the junction unmatched. Germline values: CDR1 SQVTM, CDR2 ANQGSEA. CDR3: CSVASGTGYYEQYF. The CDR3 DNA sequence: TGCAGCGTTGCATCCGGGACAGGGTACTACGAGCAGTACTTC.

The rearrangement joins TRBV2 to TRBJ1-2, with TRBD1 matching 7 bases. V gave up 6 bases and J gave up 3 bases; unmatched junction bases: 7. The germline CDR1 and CDR2 sequences are SNHLY and FYNNEI. The CDR3 is made up of 14 amino acids. CDR3 DNA: TGTGCCAGCAGGTGGACAGGCCTAGACTATGGCTACACCTTC. It yields the protein CASRWTGLDYGYTF.

J is TRBJ2-7 and V is TRBV2; 10 nucleotides align to TRBD1. J was trimmed by 7 bases and V by 4 bases; bases with no gene match: 4. This CDR3 has 13 amino acids. Per germline, CDR1 SNHLY and CDR2 FYNNEI. The chain's CDR3 is CASSGGQGREQYV. DNA of the CDR3: TGTGCCAGCAGTGGGGGACAGGGGAGGGAGCAGTACGTC.

The chain carries TRBV18 and TRBJ2-7, with D possibly TRBD1 on 6 matching bases. The CDR3 runs 15 residues. The germline V gene encodes CDR1 KGHSH and CDR2 LQKENI. V gave up 5 bases and J gave up 0 bases, with 14 bases separating them. For the CDR3, the DNA is TGTGCCAGCTCAATGGACAGAGCTTACTCCTACGAGCAGTACTTC. Amino acids: CASSMDRAYSYEQYF.

Regarding this clone: The sample has other DNA sequences that encode this CDR3 too. CDR3 in DNA: TGTGCCAGCAGCCCCGGAGGGGGGCCTACAGATACGCAGTATTTT. Translation: CASSPGGGPTDTQYF. V and J are TRBV7-3 and TRBJ2-3, with D perhaps assigned TRBD1 or TRBD2 (6 bases each). This CDR3 comprises 15 residues. Per the germline V gene, CDR1 is SGHTA and CDR2 is FQGTGA. Trimming left V 5 bases short and J 3 bases short, with 15 bases between.

As regards this clone: A read error may account for a junction end that differs from germline. J is TRBJ1-1 and V is TRBV7-9; TRBD1 is a possible D gene (6 bases). Looked up from germline, CDR1 is SEHNR and CDR2 is FQNEAQ (reference sequence). The CDR3 loop spans 13 amino acids. CDR3 sequence: CASTLQGITEAFF. The CDR3 DNA follows: TGTGCCAGCACCTTACAGGGAATCACTGAAGCTTTCTTT.

The chain employs TRBV19 and TRBJ2-7, with a possible D match to TRBD2 (7 bases). This CDR3 comprises 14 residues. The V end lost 1 base, the J end lost 3 bases, and 10 bases lay between the germline ends. CDR1 LNHDA and CDR2 SQIVND come from the germline V gene (reference sequence). CDR3 region: CASSIGEGVYEQYF. The CDR3 coding sequence is TGTGCCAGTAGTATAGGGGAGGGGGTCTACGAGCAGTACTTC.

The gene calls are TRBV9 and TRBJ2-7; TRBD2 is a possible D gene (6 bases). This CDR3 region has 19 residues. Trimming took 4 bases from V and 0 from J, leaving 26 bases between them. The germline V gene encodes CDR1 SGDLS and CDR2 YYNGEE. CDR3 sequence (DNA): TGTGCCAGCAGCTCCACGACACGTGGGGGGACCCATAACTCCTACGAGCAGTACGTC. It yields the protein CASSSTTRGGTHNSYEQYV.

There are a few counts of this clone. V gene TRBV11-2 combines with J gene TRBJ2-5; D might be TRBD2 (6 bases). With 1 base removed from V and 1 base from J, the gap between germline ends came to 10 bases. This CDR3 is 15 amino acids long. Germline CDR1 reads SGHAT; CDR2 reads FQNNGV. This CDR3 is CASSLGDSGQETQYF. Written as DNA, the CDR3 is TGTGCCAGCAGCTTAGGGGATAGCGGCCAAGAGACCCAGTACTTC.

The chain employs TRBV19 and TRBJ2-3, with no clear D. Trimming took off 5 bases at V and 4 bases at J, with 10 bases between the two ends. CDR3 length equals 13 residues. Germline V gene sequence: CDR1 LNHDA, CDR2 SQIVND (reference sequence). As DNA, the CDR3 is TGTGCCAGTAGTGGCCTAGGATCAGATACGCAGTATTTT. Translated: CASSGLGSDTQYF.

This clone has just a few counts. The CDR3 sequence: CASIEGYQANTGELFF. As DNA, the CDR3 is TGTGCCAGCATCGAGGGATATCAGGCGAACACCGGGGAGCTGTTTTTT. J is TRBJ2-2 and V is TRBV5-6, with D maybe TRBD2 (5 bases). CDR1 SGHDT and CDR2 YYEEEE come from the germline V gene. V lost 6 bases and J 0 bases, leaving 15 bases between the germline ends. The CDR3 runs to 16 residues.

The V gene is TRBV30, the J gene TRBJ2-5; 9 bases map to TRBD1. The CDR3 covers 13 residues. The junction had 4 bases not matched to a gene; V was cut back by 3 bases and J by 5 bases. Germline-derived CDR1 and CDR2 are GTSNPN and SVGIG (reference sequence). The CDR3 nucleotides read TGTGCCTGGAGGGGACAGGGAGAGGAGACCCAGTACTTC. Encoded protein: CAWRGQGEETQYF.

The rearrangement links TRBV7-8 to TRBJ2-7; 8 positions agree with TRBD1. The V and J ends lost 3 bases and 6 bases, in that order; junction bases with no gene match: 7. The germline V gene has CDR1 SGHVS and CDR2 FQNEAQ. The CDR3 runs to 14 residues. The CDR3, as DNA: TGTGCCAGCAGCTTCAGGGGGCAAATCTTCGAGCAGTACTTC. Translated: CASSFRGQIFEQYF. Full variable domain (remainder filled in from reference TRBV7-8 and TRBJ2-7): GAGVSQSPRYKVAKRGQDVALRCDPISGHVSLFWYQQALGQGPEFLTYFQNEAQLDKSGLPSDRFFAERPEGSVSTLKIQRTQQEDSAVYLCASSFRGQIFEQYFGPGTRLTVT.

The rearrangement links TRBV19 to TRBJ2-1; D might be TRBD1 (5 bases). The V end was cut by 7 bases, the J end by 5 bases, with 12 bases between. CDR1 and CDR2 from the germline V gene are LNHDA and SQIVND (reference sequence). The CDR3 is 13 amino acids. The CDR3 DNA reads as TGTGCCAGTAAGCCAGGGCTACACAATGAGCAGTTCTTC. This translates into CASKPGLHNEQFF.

The chain combines TRBV7-6 with TRBJ1-2; D possibly corresponds to TRBD1 (5 bases). The germline V and J ends were trimmed by 6 bases and 8 bases, with 16 bases remaining between them. This CDR3 is built from 13 residues. Germline assignment: CDR1 SGHVS and CDR2 FNYEAQ. The CDR3 sequence: CASRLGGAGGYTF. In nucleotides, the CDR3 is TGTGCCAGCAGATTGGGAGGGGCCGGGGGCTACACCTTC.

The chain combines TRBV5-5 with TRBJ2-7; 8 positions match TRBD1. The CDR3 consists of 13 residues. CDR1 and CDR2 from the germline V gene are SGHKS and YYEKEE (reference sequence). With V trimmed by 7 bases and J by 7 bases, 10 bases remained unmatched. CDR3 in amino acids: CASGWTGRGEQYF. Written as DNA, the CDR3 is TGTGCCAGCGGCTGGACAGGGCGGGGAGAGCAGTACTTC.